Presented here are 32 T cell receptor beta chains from one specimen sequenced in a study of technical replicates of blood from a few donors. Profiled with immunoSEQ multiplex PCR; TCRdb holds only in-frame clones, not every one. The sample lists over 50,000 clones, about 86% occurring once. The sequenced sample was PBMCs. The receptors derive from a human donor in good health. Some clones in this sample may be carry-over from other donors' samples.

The gene calls are TRBV30 and TRBJ2-7; D may be TRBD1 (6 bases). CDR1 and CDR2 from the germline V gene are GTSNPN and SVGIG (reference sequence). The CDR3 loop spans 13 amino acids. Trimming removed 0 bases from V and 3 bases from J, with 9 bases in between. CDR3: CAWSVNRDYEQYF. In DNA, the CDR3 is TGTGCCTGGAGTGTTAACAGGGACTACGAGCAGTACTTC.

The CDR3 spells CASSTNRGDGYTF. In DNA form, the CDR3 reads TGTGCCAGCAGCACAAACAGGGGCGATGGCTACACCTTC. The chain joins TRBV5-4 to TRBJ1-2, with 7 bases identical to TRBD1. Trimming removed 4 bases from V and 6 bases from J; junction bases left unmatched: 6. Germline lookup yields CDR1 SGHNT and CDR2 YYREEE (reference sequence). CDR3 length: 13 residues.

The chain couples TRBV5-1 to TRBJ2-3, with 10 bases identical to TRBD2. Germline CDR1 SGHRS, CDR2 YFSETQ. With V trimmed by 4 bases and J by 0 bases, 5 bases remained unmatched. The CDR3 extends over 16 amino acids. DNA for the CDR3: TGCGCCAGCAGCCCCAGACTAGCGGGTAGCACAGATACGCAGTATTTT. Translating gives CASSPRLAGSTDTQYF.

The chain has TRBV2 and TRBJ1-2; 11 bases line up with TRBD1. This CDR3 has 16 residues. Germline values: CDR1 SNHLY, CDR2 FYNNEI. V trimming: 3 bases; J trimming: 6 bases; junction bases outside the gene matches: 9. The CDR3 coding sequence is TGTGCCAGCAGTGAGGTCCGGACAGGGGGCCTCGATGGCTACACCTTC. Its translation is CASSEVRTGGLDGYTF.

This chain links TRBV7-9 with TRBJ2-7; no reliable D call. Looked up from germline, CDR1 is SEHNR and CDR2 is FQNEAQ (reference sequence). The length of the CDR3 is 10 residues. The germline V and J ends were trimmed by 10 bases and 6 bases, with 10 bases remaining between them. CDR3 sequence reads: CAIDRVEQYF. The CDR3 DNA sequence: TGTGCCATAGATCGGGTCGAGCAGTACTTC.

The rearrangement uses TRBV6-1 and TRBJ2-7, with D unresolved. Per germline, CDR1 MNHNS and CDR2 SASEGT. Trimming pared 1 base from V and 5 bases from J, leaving 18 bases between. The CDR3 is made up of 16 amino acids. The DNA of the CDR3 is TGTGCCAGCAGTGAAGTCCCAACAGTCTTGTCGCACGAGCAGTACTTC. The encoded protein is CASSEVPTVLSHEQYF.

CDR3 in DNA: TGTGCCAGCAGCCAAGATCCAGGGGGCGATTCCGGGGAGCTGTTTTTT. Amino acid sequence: CASSQDPGGDSGELFF. The chain is built from TRBV4-2 and TRBJ2-2; 8 bases map to TRBD1. Germline V lookup: CDR1 LGHNA, CDR2 YNFKEQ. After removal of 0 bases from V and 6 bases from J, the junction contained 6 bases not matched to a gene. This CDR3 region has 16 residues.

The chain uses TRBV25-1 and TRBJ2-1; 7 bases match TRBD2. This CDR3 comprises 14 residues. Per germline, CDR1 MGHDK and CDR2 SYGVNS. V trimming: 9 bases; J trimming: 0 bases; junction bases outside the gene matches: 5. The DNA for the CDR3 is TGTGCCAGTAACTTAGCGGGCTCCTACAATGAGCAGTTCTTC. Its protein product is CASNLAGSYNEQFF.

This clone was observed a few times. This chain uses TRBV29-1 with TRBJ1-1; the D gene is possibly TRBD1 (6 bases). The length of the CDR3 is 13 residues. Germline lookup yields CDR1 SQVTM and CDR2 ANQGSEA. V shed 3 bases and J shed 6 bases, with 14 bases lying between them. The CDR3 DNA follows: TGCAGCGTTGAGTTACAGGGAACCTCTGAAGCTTTCTTT. Its protein is CSVELQGTSEAFF.

V usage is TRBV12-5 and J usage is TRBJ2-3; 9 bases line up with TRBD2. The CDR3 extends over 15 amino acids. Germline CDR1 reads LGHNT; CDR2 reads FRNRAP. The junction had 3 bases not matched to a gene; V was cut back by 3 bases and J by 2 bases. The CDR3, as DNA: TGTGCTAGTGGTTTCGGGACTAGCTCCACAGATACGCAGTATTTT. It specifies CASGFGTSSTDTQYF. The variable domain in full, completed from reference TRBV12-5 and TRBJ2-3, reads DARVTQTPRHKVTEMGQEVTMRCQPILGHNTVFWYRQTMMQGLELLAYFRNRAPLDDSGMPKDRFSAEMPDATLATLKIQPSEPRDSAVYFCASGFGTSSTDTQYFGPGTRLTVL.

The rearrangement links TRBV29-1 to TRBJ1-3; 7 nucleotides line up with TRBD1. This CDR3 has 14 residues. CDR1 SQVTM and CDR2 ANQGSEA come from the germline V gene. V trimming: 5 bases; J trimming: 1 base; junction bases outside the gene matches: 5. The chain's CDR3 is CSVILQGSGNTIYF. The CDR3 region has the DNA TGCAGCGTTATACTACAGGGGTCTGGAAACACCATATATTTT.

V and J are TRBV5-5 and TRBJ1-3; TRBD1 matches at 8 bases. The V gene's germline CDR1 is SGHKS and CDR2 YYEKEE (reference sequence). With 4 bases clipped from V and 4 bases from J, the junction kept 16 bases outside the gene matches. The length of the CDR3 is 18 residues. CDR3 region: CASSPGQGGMASGNTIYF. As DNA, the CDR3 is TGTGCCAGCAGCCCAGGACAGGGAGGAATGGCTTCCGGAAACACCATATATTTT.

V and J are TRBV5-1 and TRBJ2-5, with 9 bases lining up with TRBD2. V lost 1 base to trimming and J lost 2 bases; unmatched junction nucleotides: 3. CDR1 and CDR2 from the germline V gene are SGHRS and YFSETQ. The CDR3 consists of 15 residues. CDR3 DNA: TGCGCCAGCAGCTTGTTTCTAGCGGGACAAGAGACCCAGTACTTC. It is translated as CASSLFLAGQETQYF.

This chain links TRBV4-3 with TRBJ2-3; D not resolved. V lost 4 bases and J lost 4, with 12 bases in between. In germline, CDR1 is LGHNA, CDR2 YSLEER. The CDR3 consists of 14 residues. The CDR3 is CASSLQFLADTQYF. In nucleotides, the CDR3 is TGCGCCAGCAGCCTCCAATTTCTAGCAGATACGCAGTATTTT.

The chain combines TRBV9 with TRBJ2-1; D is perhaps TRBD1 (6 bases). The CDR3 spans 12 residues. CDR1 is SGDLS, CDR2 YYNGEE, per germline. V was cut by 4 bases and J by 10 bases, with 12 bases left in between. CDR3 in DNA: TGTGCCAGCAGCATGGGGGCATGGGAGCAGTTCTTC. Residues: CASSMGAWEQFF.

The CDR3 DNA sequence: TGTGCCAGCAGGACCCCGTTAGCGCACGAGCAGTACTTC. This sequence encodes CASRTPLAHEQYF. The chain recombines TRBV27 with TRBJ2-7, with D maybe TRBD2 (5 bases). Per the germline V gene, CDR1 is MNHEY and CDR2 is SMNVEV (reference sequence). The CDR3 is 13 residues long. Trimming took off 6 bases at V and 5 bases at J, with 14 bases between the two ends.

This clone has just a few counts. The chain joins TRBV5-1 to TRBJ2-1; TRBD1 matches at 7 bases. CDR1 is SGHRS, CDR2 YFSETQ, per germline. The CDR3 is made up of 16 amino acids. Losses at the gene ends were 0 bases for V and 7 bases for J; bases not matched to a gene: 10. Written as DNA, the CDR3 is TGCGCCAGCAGCTTGGACAGGGGCGCTGTTGGGAATGAGCAGTTCTTC. Residues: CASSLDRGAVGNEQFF. The full variable domain, its missing parts supplied by reference TRBV5-1 and TRBJ2-1, is KAGVTQTPRYLIKTRGQQVTLSCSPISGHRSVSWYQQTPGQGLQFLFEYFSETQRNKGNFPGRFSGRQFSNSRSEMNVSTLELGDSALYLCASSLDRGAVGNEQFFGPGTRLTVL.

The gene calls are TRBV18 and TRBJ2-7; a possible D gene is TRBD2 (5 bases). The CDR3 is 15 amino acids. From germline, CDR1 is KGHSH and CDR2 LQKENI. V was trimmed by 3 bases and J by 0 bases, leaving 12 bases between them. DNA for the CDR3: TGTGCCAGCTCACCCAGGACGGGAAACTCCTACGAGCAGTACTTC. Its protein is CASSPRTGNSYEQYF.

The chain recombines TRBV19 with TRBJ2-7; D remains unclear. Germline CDR1 is LNHDA and CDR2 is SQIVND (reference sequence). V lost 3 bases to trimming and J lost 3 bases, with 15 bases between them. This CDR3 contains 15 residues. The CDR3 bases are TGTGCCAGTAGTATCGCCACAGCCAATTTCTACGAGCAGTACTTC. Protein: CASSIATANFYEQYF.

The rearrangement links TRBV6-5 to TRBJ1-4, with TRBD1 matching 11 bases. The V and J ends lost 6 bases and 11 bases, in that order; junction bases with no gene match: 2. The CDR3 loop spans 12 amino acids. Per the germline V gene, CDR1 is MNHEY and CDR2 is SVGAGI. This CDR3 is CASRGTGGKLFF. The DNA of the CDR3 is TGTGCCAGCAGAGGGACAGGGGGGAAACTGTTTTTT.

The chain joins TRBV18 to TRBJ1-5, with D possibly being TRBD1 (5 bases). The ends were cut back, 6 bases at V and 7 bases at J, with 13 bases in the middle. The CDR3 has 13 residues. The germline V gene has CDR1 KGHSH and CDR2 LQKENI. Here the CDR3 reads CASSPGSAQPQHF. In DNA form, the CDR3 reads TGTGCCAGCTCGCCAGGGTCAGCGCAGCCCCAGCATTTT.

This rearrangement joins TRBV4-3 to TRBJ1-4; TRBD1 aligns across 7 bases. Germline lookup yields CDR1 LGHNA and CDR2 YSLEER. V shed 3 bases, J shed 8 bases, and the junction held 3 bases outside the gene matches. The CDR3 sequence is 13 residues long. This CDR3 reads CASSQDRKEKLFF. Here the CDR3 DNA reads TGCGCCAGCAGCCAGGACAGGAAGGAAAAACTGTTTTTT.

This chain connects TRBV7-9 to TRBJ2-5, with D possibly TRBD1 on 7 matching bases. The CDR3 extends over 16 amino acids. Trimming left V 5 bases short and J 5 bases short, with 21 bases between. Germline values: CDR1 SEHNR, CDR2 FQNEAQ (reference sequence). The CDR3 region has the DNA TGTGCCAGCAGCCTATTGACAGGGACTGGGAAGGAGACCCAGTACTTC. This sequence encodes CASSLLTGTGKETQYF.

V is TRBV30 and J is TRBJ1-2; D ambiguous. This CDR3 is 13 amino acids long. V was pared by 3 bases and J by 5 bases, with 13 bases between. In germline, CDR1 is GTSNPN, CDR2 SVGIG (reference sequence). CDR3 in amino acids: CAWRLQDLYGYTF. CDR3 sequence (DNA): TGTGCCTGGAGGTTACAAGACTTGTATGGCTACACCTTC.

This chain connects TRBV5-1 to TRBJ2-7; D perhaps matches TRBD1 (5 bases). V gave up 1 base and J gave up 3 bases, with 11 bases separating them. CDR3 length: 14 amino acids. Germline V gives CDR1 SGHRS, CDR2 YFSETQ. CDR3 in DNA: TGCGCCAGCAGCTTGCCCGACAGTTACTACGAGCAGTACTTC. This gives the protein CASSLPDSYYEQYF.

This chain joins TRBV14 and TRBJ1-2; D is possibly TRBD1 (5 bases). The CDR3 runs to 15 residues. Trimming pared 2 bases from V and 7 bases from J, leaving 17 bases between. Per germline, CDR1 SGHDN and CDR2 FVKESK. The CDR3 region has the DNA TGTGCCAGCAGCCAATTTTACGCCGTAAGGGGTGGCTACACCTTC. Translated: CASSQFYAVRGGYTF.

CDR3 bases: TGTGCCAGTAGTGCACGCAGGGATCAGCCCCAGCATTTT. Translated, it gives CASSARRDQPQHF. V usage is TRBV19 and J usage is TRBJ1-5; TRBD1 might be the D (5 bases). Germline CDR1 reads LNHDA; CDR2 reads SQIVND (reference sequence). V lost 5 bases and J lost 5, with 10 bases in between. The CDR3 covers 13 residues. Full variable domain (rest looked up from reference TRBV19 and TRBJ1-5): DGGITQSPKYLFRKEGQNVTLSCEQNLNHDAMYWYRQDPGQGLRLIYYSQIVNDFQKGDIAEGYSVSREKKESFPLTVTSAQKNPTAFYLCASSARRDQPQHFGDGTRLSIL.

V usage is TRBV7-2 and J usage is TRBJ2-3; a weak D match, TRBD2 (5 bases). The CDR3 covers 14 residues. Germline loops: CDR1 SGHTA, CDR2 FQGNSA. V lost 5 bases and J lost 2, with 11 bases in between. CDR3 sequence: CASSPSPVTDTQYF. DNA for the CDR3: TGTGCCAGCAGCCCTAGCCCCGTCACAGATACGCAGTATTTT.

This sequence joins TRBV5-1 and TRBJ2-5, with D possibly being TRBD2 (6 bases). V lost 4 bases and J lost 4, with 14 bases in between. The V gene's germline CDR1 is SGHRS and CDR2 YFSETQ. The CDR3 covers 14 residues. The CDR3 is CASSQGQAGETQYF. The CDR3, as DNA: TGCGCCAGCAGCCAAGGACAAGCGGGAGAGACCCAGTACTTC.

This clone was detected once. Here the CDR3 reads CATSDKQETQYF. CDR3 in DNA: TGTGCCACCTCGGACAAACAAGAGACCCAGTACTTC. The chain recombines TRBV19 with TRBJ2-5; tentative D call: TRBD1 (5 bases). Germline-derived CDR1 and CDR2 are LNHDA and SQIVND (reference sequence). V gave up 10 bases and J gave up 2 bases, with 11 bases separating them. The CDR3 totals 12 residues.

V and J are TRBV7-8 and TRBJ2-7; 8 positions match TRBD1. CDR1 SGHVS and CDR2 FQNEAQ come from the germline V gene. CDR3 size: 17 residues. Trimming cost V 5 bases and J 5 bases; bases outside gene matches: 17. CDR3 region: CASSRGGGRGLSNEQYF. The CDR3 nucleotides read TGTGCCAGCAGCCGTGGTGGCGGCAGGGGGCTATCTAACGAGCAGTACTTC.

Only one count was recorded for this clone. This chain connects TRBV30 to TRBJ2-3; D unresolved. This CDR3 has 13 amino acids. CDR1 and CDR2 from the germline V gene are GTSNPN and SVGIG (reference sequence). The V gene lost 0 bases and the J gene lost 5 bases, with 9 bases spanning the gap. CDR3 DNA: TGTGCCTGGAGTGTACGAATTAGAGATACGCAGTATTTT. It is translated as CAWSVRIRDTQYF.